The 23 T cell receptor beta chains given below trace back to one sample, sequenced in a study of blood T cells in healthy people across ages. PCR was performed a second time for roughly 6 to 12 cycles using a sample-barcoded 5' primer and a J-beta primer mix. TCRdb re-called the 5' RACE reads through MiXCR, storing one row per CDR3 protein. The table has about 2 million distinct CDR3 sequences, roughly 49% seen once. Sequencing used blood. The receptor source for this set is a middle-aged woman in good health.

The chain couples TRBV6-1 to TRBJ2-3; 9 bases align to TRBD2. The V segment lost 2 bases and the J segment 0 bases; nucleotides outside the gene matches: 12. Germline V gene data show CDR1 as MNHNS and CDR2 as SASEGT. The CDR3 contains 19 residues. The CDR3 DNA reads TGTGCCAGCAGTGAATGGAAGCGGGGGGTCCCTAGCAGCACAGATACGCAGTATTTT. Protein: CASSEWKRGVPSSTDTQYF.

The chain uses TRBV28 and TRBJ1-5; TRBD1 might be the D (5 bases). From germline, CDR1 is MDHEN and CDR2 SYDVKM. The V end was cut by 6 bases, the J end by 5 bases, with 11 bases between. This CDR3 has 13 amino acids. CDR3 DNA: TGTGCCAGCAGCGCTAAAGGGGATCAGCCCCAGCATTTT. Translated, it gives CASSAKGDQPQHF. Looking up the rest from reference TRBV28 and TRBJ1-5 gives the full variable domain: DVKVTQSSRYLVKRTGEKVFLECVQDMDHENMFWYRQDPGLGLRLIYFSYDVKMKEKGDIPEGYSVSREKKERFSLILESASTNQTSMYLCASSAKGDQPQHFGDGTRLSIL.

The genes are TRBV9 and TRBJ1-5; maybe TRBD1 (5 bases). Trimming took off 0 bases at V and 0 bases at J, with 10 bases between the two ends. Germline CDR1 reads SGDLS; CDR2 reads YYNGEE. The CDR3 contains 16 residues. The CDR3 DNA reads as TGTGCCAGCAGCGTAGGGCAGGGAAATAGCAATCAGCCCCAGCATTTT. It translates to CASSVGQGNSNQPQHF.

This clonotype has a handful of counts. CDR3 coding DNA: TGTGCCAGCAGTTGGGAGCGGGCGGGGACCTACGAGCAGTACTTC. Encoded protein: CASSWERAGTYEQYF. J is TRBJ2-7 and V is TRBV27; a possible D gene is TRBD2 (6 bases). This CDR3 is 15 amino acids long. Looked up from germline, CDR1 is MNHEY and CDR2 is SMNVEV (reference sequence). Trimming shortened V by 4 bases and J by 2 bases, and 15 bases separated the two germline ends.

There are a few counts of this clonotype. The chain combines TRBV4-2 with TRBJ2-4, with 9 bases aligning to TRBD2. This CDR3 has 19 residues. Per germline, CDR1 LGHNA and CDR2 YNFKEQ. The ends lost 0 bases at V and 3 bases at J; junction bases unmatched: 12. CDR3 protein: CASSQDGGGGGSVKNIQYF. The CDR3 bases are TGTGCCAGCAGCCAAGATGGTGGCGGGGGGGGTTCGGTCAAAAACATTCAGTACTTC.

This clonotype has a count of ten or more. The junction differs from germline at one of its ends, possibly a read error. The V and J genes are TRBV4-3 and TRBJ2-3; the D is unclear. The length of the CDR3 is 15 residues. The germline V gene has CDR1 LGHNA and CDR2 YSLEER. The chain's CDR3 is CASRQETATTDTQYF. CDR3 bases: TGCGCCAGCAGACAAGAGACTGCTACAACAGATACGCAGTATTTT.

This clonotype has just a few counts. The chain carries TRBV28 and TRBJ2-4, with TRBD2 matching over 8 bases. Per the germline V gene, CDR1 is MDHEN and CDR2 is SYDVKM. The CDR3 runs 18 residues. With V trimmed by 2 bases and J by 0 bases, 9 bases remained unmatched. DNA for the CDR3: TGTGCCAGCAGTTTAGGGCATAGCGGGGCCATAGCCAAAAACATTCAGTACTTC. Protein: CASSLGHSGAIAKNIQYF.

The chain combines TRBV10-3 with TRBJ1-2; D remains ambiguous. Germline CDR1 and CDR2: ENHRY and SYGVKD. The V end lost 3 bases, the J end lost 3 bases, and 8 bases lay between the germline ends. CDR3 length equals 13 residues. CDR3: CAISDTGDYGYTF. CDR3 sequence (DNA): TGTGCCATCAGTGACACCGGGGACTATGGCTACACCTTC.

V is TRBV5-1 and J is TRBJ1-2, with 8 nucleotides matching TRBD1. This CDR3 spans 15 amino acids. Germline loops: CDR1 SGHRS, CDR2 YFSETQ. V shed 3 bases, J shed 7 bases, and the junction held 11 bases outside the gene matches. CDR3 DNA: TGCGCCAGCAGCTCGGGAGTGACAGGGGTTCGTGGCTACACCTTC. Protein: CASSSGVTGVRGYTF.

V and J are TRBV11-1 and TRBJ2-3; 7 bases are shared with TRBD1. The CDR3 covers 14 residues. Per germline, CDR1 SGHAT and CDR2 FQDESV (reference sequence). Germline trimming cut 5 bases from V and 2 bases from J; bases unmatched to any gene: 4. The CDR3 here is CASSGTDDTDTQYF. The CDR3 nucleotides are TGTGCCAGCAGCGGGACAGATGACACAGATACGCAGTATTTT. The variable domain in full, completed from reference TRBV11-1 and TRBJ2-3, reads EAEVAQSPRYKITEKSQAVAFWCDPISGHATLYWYRQILGQGPELLVQFQDESVVDDSQLPKDRFSAERLKGVDSTLKIQPAELGDSAMYLCASSGTDDTDTQYFGPGTRLTVL.

This clonotype has a single count. The chain links TRBV6-1 to TRBJ2-7; the match to TRBD1 covers 9 bases. The CDR3 is made up of 14 amino acids. Germline values: CDR1 MNHNS, CDR2 SASEGT. J was trimmed by 5 bases and V by 4 bases; bases with no gene match: 6. In nucleotides, the CDR3 is TGTGCCAGCAGTGCTTACCGGGACAGGGACGAGCAGTACTTC. This codes for CASSAYRDRDEQYF.

Only a few counts were recorded for this clonotype. V gene TRBV29-1 combines with J gene TRBJ2-1; weak D call: TRBD2 (5 bases). The CDR3 extends over 14 amino acids. Trimming stripped 7 bases from V and 7 bases from J, with 20 bases between. Per germline, CDR1 SQVTM and CDR2 ANQGSEA. The CDR3, as DNA: TGCAGCGGAGAAGGAGGCAACTTCATGAATGAGCAGTTCTTC. Translating it yields CSGEGGNFMNEQFF.

In this sample, this clonotype turned up a few times. The V gene is TRBV10-3, the J gene TRBJ2-7, with D possibly being TRBD1 (6 bases). The CDR3 has 17 residues. V lost 2 bases and J 0 bases, leaving 17 bases between the germline ends. Germline V CDR1 and CDR2: ENHRY, SYGVKD. The CDR3 coding sequence is TGTGCCATCAGTGAGCAACTAGGGGCAGGGGACTCCTACGAGCAGTACTTC. This codes for CAISEQLGAGDSYEQYF.

The gene calls are TRBV7-2 and TRBJ2-2; 12 bases line up with TRBD2. The CDR3 spans 15 residues. Germline V lookup: CDR1 SGHTA, CDR2 FQGNSA. Trimming cost V 7 bases and J 5 bases; bases outside gene matches: 5. CDR3 sequence (DNA): TGTGCCAGCAACCTCCTAGCGGGGGGGACCGGGGAGCTGTTTTTT. This gives the protein CASNLLAGGTGELFF.

This clonotype was recorded only once. This chain connects TRBV7-2 to TRBJ2-1; D may be TRBD2 (5 bases). Germline V CDR1 and CDR2: SGHTA, FQGNSA. The CDR3 is made up of 14 amino acids. Trimming removed 5 bases from V and 3 bases from J, with 11 bases in between. CDR3 bases: TGTGCCAGCAGCCCGGGAAGCGGCTACAATGAGCAGTTCTTC. Amino acid sequence: CASSPGSGYNEQFF.

This chain joins TRBV5-1 and TRBJ1-2; TRBD1 agrees at 7 bases. Trimming at V came to 3 bases and at J to 6 bases, leaving 8 bases not matched to a gene. The CDR3 is 14 residues long. Germline V CDR1 and CDR2: SGHRS, YFSETQ. CDR3 bases: TGCGCCAGCAGCTCACAGGGGCGGCTCAATGGCTACACCTTC. Encoded protein: CASSSQGRLNGYTF. The full variable domain, in which reference TRBV5-1 and TRBJ1-2 provide the parts outside the CDR3, is KAGVTQTPRYLIKTRGQQVTLSCSPISGHRSVSWYQQTPGQGLQFLFEYFSETQRNKGNFPGRFSGRQFSNSRSEMNVSTLELGDSALYLCASSSQGRLNGYTFGSGTRLTVV.

The V gene is TRBV19, the J gene TRBJ2-5; D is ambiguous. CDR1 and CDR2 (germline): LNHDA, SQIVND (reference sequence). V was cut by 5 bases and J by 4 bases, with 14 bases left in between. The CDR3 covers 14 residues. DNA for the CDR3: TGTGCCAGTAGTCGGACGTCGCGAGGAGAGACCCAGTACTTC. This sequence encodes CASSRTSRGETQYF.

This clonotype has just one count. V is TRBV25-1 and J is TRBJ2-1, with a tentative D call TRBD2 (5 bases). Germline CDR1 is MGHDK and CDR2 is SYGVNS. The CDR3 length is 17 residues. With 2 bases removed from V and 5 bases from J, the gap between germline ends came to 19 bases. CDR3 protein: CASSEIWVPGMNNEQFF. The CDR3 DNA is TGTGCCAGCAGTGAAATCTGGGTCCCGGGAATGAACAATGAGCAGTTCTTC.

The rearrangement links TRBV3-1 to TRBJ2-1; D may be TRBD2 (6 bases). The CDR3 is 13 residues long. Per germline, CDR1 LGHDT and CDR2 YNNKEL (reference sequence). V gave up 3 bases and J gave up 6 bases, with 9 bases separating them. The CDR3 spells CASSHRLGNEQFF. CDR3 sequence (DNA): TGTGCCAGCAGCCACAGACTAGGCAATGAGCAGTTCTTC.

The CDR3 DNA is TGTGCCAGCAGTTACCGGCCCACCTCTAACCCTTTCCAAGAGACCCAGTACTTC. Translating it yields CASSYRPTSNPFQETQYF. The genes are TRBV6-2 or TRBV6-3 and TRBJ2-5, with unresolved D. Germline CDR1 MNHEY, CDR2 SVGEGT. There are 18 residues in the CDR3. V lost 2 bases to trimming and J lost 1 base, with 20 bases between them.

As regards this clonotype: One end of the junction varies from germline; a read error may be responsible. The chain couples TRBV29-1 to TRBJ2-3, with 8 bases lining up with TRBD2. Germline V gene sequence: CDR1 SQVTM, CDR2 ANQGSEA. The CDR3 consists of 14 residues. The CDR3 nucleotides are TGCAGCGTTGTAAGCGGGGGAAGCAGAGATACGCAGTATTTT. Protein sequence: CSVVSGGSRDTQYF.

This chain joins TRBV5-1 and TRBJ2-5; D is possibly TRBD2 (5 bases). Trimming took off 0 bases at V and 2 bases at J, with 11 bases between the two ends. In germline, CDR1 is SGHRS, CDR2 YFSETQ. CDR3 length: 15 amino acids. As DNA, the CDR3 is TGCGCCAGCAGCTTGGGGGGAGAGCATCAAGAGACCCAGTACTTC. Translation: CASSLGGEHQETQYF.

The chain uses TRBV20-1 and TRBJ2-7; D perhaps matches TRBD1 (7 bases). Germline V gene sequence: CDR1 DFQATT, CDR2 SNEGSKA (reference sequence). The CDR3 loop spans 15 amino acids. Between the trimmed V and J ends, which lost 7 bases and 2 bases, there was a span of 21 bases. The CDR3 loop reads CSVSPGQGGPYEQYF. CDR3 DNA sequence: TGCAGTGTCTCGCCCGGTCAGGGGGGTCCCTACGAGCAGTACTTC.